This is a list of T cell receptor beta chains from one sample in a study of cytomegalovirus exposure and HLA in healthy donors. Sequencing was performed with immunoSEQ multiplex PCR; in TCRdb, only in-frame clones are kept and a portion is missing. This table has some 130,000 clones, around 79% appearing once. Material for sequencing was PBMCs. The receptors were gathered from a man aged 18-30 years in good health and CMV-seronegative. The CDR3 runs from the conserved cysteine through the conserved F or W. The D gene is left open where the match is weak. The listing skips clone size in some rows; elsewhere it reads once, few, many or a size class.

V gene: TRBV29-1; J gene: TRBJ1-2; D gene: TRBD1; clone size: NA; CDR3 protein: CSVDSRGLGYTF; CDR3 DNA: TGCAGCGTTGATAGCAGGGGGCTTGGCTACACCTTC
V gene: TRBV7-9; J gene: TRBJ2-7; D gene: NA; clone size: NA; CDR3 protein: CASSTRGYEQYF; CDR3 DNA: TGTGCCAGCAGCACCCGGGGGTACGAGCAGTACTTC
V gene: TRBV7-9; J gene: TRBJ2-7; D gene: NA; clone size: NA; CDR3 protein: CASSSPKDEQYF; CDR3 DNA: TGTGCCAGCAGCTCCCCTAAAGACGAGCAGTACTTC
V gene: TRBV27; J gene: TRBJ2-2; D gene: TRBD1; clone size: NA; CDR3 protein: CASTRRGGASGELFF; CDR3 DNA: TGTGCCAGCACTAGGAGAGGGGGCGCTTCCGGGGAGCTGTTTTTT
V gene: TRBV9; J gene: TRBJ2-7; D gene: NA; clone size: NA; CDR3 protein: CASSEGMDWPYEQYF; CDR3 DNA: TGTGCCAGCAGCGAGGGGATGGATTGGCCGTACGAGCAGTACTTC
V gene: TRBV19; J gene: TRBJ1-5; D gene: TRBD1; clone size: NA; CDR3 protein: CASSIDQGALGPQHF; CDR3 DNA: TGTGCCAGTAGTATTGACCAGGGGGCCCTCGGGCCCCAGCATTTT
V gene: TRBV28; J gene: TRBJ1-2; D gene: NA; clone size: NA; CDR3 protein: CASSLAAYGYTF; CDR3 DNA: TGTGCCAGCAGTTTAGCGGCCTATGGCTACACCTTC
V gene: TRBV30; J gene: TRBJ1-2; D gene: NA; clone size: NA; CDR3 protein: CAWSGGRVGYTF; CDR3 DNA: TGTGCCTGGAGTGGGGGGCGAGTAGGCTACACCTTC
V gene: TRBV6-5; J gene: TRBJ1-2; D gene: TRBD1; clone size: NA; CDR3 protein: CASSYRGQGAYGYTF; CDR3 DNA: TGTGCCAGCAGTTATAGGGGACAGGGGGCGTATGGCTACACCTTC
V gene: TRBV4-1; J gene: TRBJ2-7; D gene: TRBD2; clone size: NA; CDR3 protein: CASSLRAGAPYEQYF; CDR3 DNA: TGCGCCAGCAGCTTGAGAGCGGGGGCCCCCTACGAGCAGTACTTC
V gene: TRBV15; J gene: TRBJ1-4; D gene: TRBD1; clone size: NA; CDR3 protein: CATSRRQGGPTNEKLFF; CDR3 DNA: TGTGCCACCAGCAGACGACAGGGGGGCCCAACTAATGAAAAACTGTTTTTT
V gene: TRBV4-3; J gene: TRBJ1-1; D gene: NA; clone size: NA; CDR3 protein: CASSPRRSGGAEAFF; CDR3 DNA: TGCGCCAGCAGCCCAAGACGAAGTGGCGGGGCTGAAGCTTTCTTT
V gene: TRBV10-3; J gene: TRBJ1-1; D gene: TRBD1; clone size: few; CDR3 protein: CAIRPGQGMNTEAFF; CDR3 DNA: TGTGCCATCAGACCCGGACAGGGGATGAACACTGAAGCTTTCTTT
V gene: TRBV19; J gene: TRBJ2-7; D gene: NA; clone size: NA; CDR3 protein: CASSSTYEQYF; CDR3 DNA: TGTGCCAGTAGTAGTACTTACGAGCAGTACTTC